This entry is about one TCR beta chain. This record comes from a study of long-term antiretroviral therapy in people with HIV. Researchers report immunoSEQ v3.0 was run at survey level. The table came from immunoSEQ multiplex PCR; TCRdb's copy has only in-frame clones and leaves some out. The sample shows more than 10,000 clones, 65% to 85% of them seen only once. The CDR3 length is 13 residues. V gave up 5 bases and J gave up 5 bases, with 11 bases separating them. Germline CDR1 is SGHNT and CDR2 is YYREEE (reference sequence). This receptor was taken from a man between 35 and 55 years old with HIV. Source: unsorted PBMCs, taken 3.4 years after starting antiretroviral therapy. The rearrangement links TRBV5-4 to TRBJ2-1; a possible D gene is TRBD2 (7 bases). Written as DNA, the CDR3 is TGTGCCAGCAGTAAGGGGGGGGACAATGAGCAGTTCTTC. Translating gives CASSKGGDNEQFF.